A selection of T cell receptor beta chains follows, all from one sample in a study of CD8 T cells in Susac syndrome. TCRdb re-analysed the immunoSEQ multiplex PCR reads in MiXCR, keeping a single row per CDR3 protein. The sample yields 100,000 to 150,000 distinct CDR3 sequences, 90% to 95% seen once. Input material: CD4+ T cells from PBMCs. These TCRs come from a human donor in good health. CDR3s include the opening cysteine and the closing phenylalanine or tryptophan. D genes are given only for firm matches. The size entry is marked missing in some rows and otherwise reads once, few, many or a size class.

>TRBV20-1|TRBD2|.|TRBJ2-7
TGCAGTGCTAGAGGGGTAGCGGGGAGCTCCTACGAGCAGTACTTC
CSARGVAGSSYEQYF
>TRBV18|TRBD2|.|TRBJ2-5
TGTGCCAGCTCACCTTCGATCAGCGGGACCCAAGAGACCCAGTACTTC
CASSPSISGTQETQYF
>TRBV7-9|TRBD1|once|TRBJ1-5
TGTGCCAGCACAGGGGGTGATGGGCCCCAGCATTTT
CASTGGDGPQHF
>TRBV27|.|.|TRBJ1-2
TGTGCCAGCATCACCGACAGTACCAACTATGGCTACACCTTC
CASITDSTNYGYTF
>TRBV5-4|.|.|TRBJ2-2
TGTGCCAGCCGTCGGGGATCTTCTGTGGAGCTGTTTTTT
CASRRGSSVELFF
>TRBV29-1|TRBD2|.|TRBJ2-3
TGCAGCGTTGAAGCGGGACTAGCGGGAGGCACAGATACGCAGTATTTT
CSVEAGLAGGTDTQYF
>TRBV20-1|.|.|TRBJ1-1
TGCAGTGCTAGATTGGCGGTGACAAGTTCGTCCTTGACTTTCTTT
CSARLAVTSSSLTFF
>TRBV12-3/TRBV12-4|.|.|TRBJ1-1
TGTGCCAGCAGTTTAAATGAAGACACTGAAGCTTTCTTT
CASSLNEDTEAFF
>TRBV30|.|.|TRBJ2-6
TGTGCCTGCTACCAAAGGACAGTCGGGGCCAACGTCCTGACTTTC
CACYQRTVGANVLTF
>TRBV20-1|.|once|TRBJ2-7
TGCAGTGCTCCCAATCCCCAGGGCAACTACGAGCAGTACTTC
CSAPNPQGNYEQYF
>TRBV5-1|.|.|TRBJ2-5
TGCGCCAGCAGCTTGGCCTACCGGTCGGAAGACCAGTACTTC
CASSLAYRSEDQYF
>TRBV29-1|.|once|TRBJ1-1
TGCAGCGTTGGGAGGGGGGGAGGGAATTCAGCTTTCTTT
CSVGRGGGNSAFF
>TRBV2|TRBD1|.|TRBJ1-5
TGTGCCAGCAGTGGACAGGGCTGGGATCAGCCCCAGCATTTT
CASSGQGWDQPQHF
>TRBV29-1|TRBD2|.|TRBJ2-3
TGCAGCGTCGACCCGCGGGAGTCGAGCACAGATACGCAGTATTTT
CSVDPRESSTDTQYF
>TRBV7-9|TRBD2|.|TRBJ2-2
TGTGCCAGCAGCCTACTGACTAGCGGGAGAGACACCGGGGAGCTGTTTTTT
CASSLLTSGRDTGELFF
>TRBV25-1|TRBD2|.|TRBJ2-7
TGTGCCAGCAGTGGGTCTCTCGGGAGGGGATACGAGCAGTACTTC
CASSGSLGRGYEQYF
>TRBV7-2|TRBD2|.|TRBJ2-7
TGTGCCAGCAGCCCTGGGCTAGCGGCCTCCTACGAGCAGTACTTC
CASSPGLAASYEQYF
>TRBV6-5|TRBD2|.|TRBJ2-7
TGTGCCAGCAGGCCTAGCGGGACCTACGAGCAGTACTTC
CASRPSGTYEQYF
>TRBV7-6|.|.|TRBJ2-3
TGTGCCAGCAGCACCCGTGGCACAGATACGCAGTATTTT
CASSTRGTDTQYF
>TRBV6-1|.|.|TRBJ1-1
TGTGCCAGCAGTGACCTCGGACCTCCCTCTACCACTGAAGCTTTCTTT
CASSDLGPPSTTEAFF
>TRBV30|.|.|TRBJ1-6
TGTGCCTGGAGCCGAGGGGAAGCGTTAGGAAATTCACCCCTCCACTTT
CAWSRGEALGNSPLHF
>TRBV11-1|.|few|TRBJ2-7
TGTGCCAGCAGCACCAAGGCGGGACAGCCCGAGCAGTACTTC
CASSTKAGQPEQYF
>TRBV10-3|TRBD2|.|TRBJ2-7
TGTGCCATAAATAGCGGGAGTTACGAGCAGTACTTC
CAINSGSYEQYF
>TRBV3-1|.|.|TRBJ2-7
TGTGCCAGCAGCCCCCGCAGCTCTCAGGCCTACGAGCAGTACTTC
CASSPRSSQAYEQYF
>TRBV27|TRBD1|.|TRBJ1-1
TGTGCCAGCAGTTTATCCCTCAAAGGGGGCCGTCTAATGGTCCCTGAAGCTTTCTTT
CASSLSLKGGRLMVPEAFF
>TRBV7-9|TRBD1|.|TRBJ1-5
TGTGCCAGCAGCTTAGACAGGGGGTTGGTAAATCAGCCCCAGCATTTT
CASSLDRGLVNQPQHF
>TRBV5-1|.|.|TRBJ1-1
TGCGCCAGCAGCTTGGAGCCAGACACTGAAGCTTTCTTT
CASSLEPDTEAFF
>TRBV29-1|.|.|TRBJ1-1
TGCAGCGTTGCGGGTCTGGCAACTGAAGCTTTCTTT
CSVAGLATEAFF
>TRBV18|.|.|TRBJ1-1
TGTGCCAGCTCACCACTCGGAGACCTAGGAGAGGCTTTCTTT
CASSPLGDLGEAFF
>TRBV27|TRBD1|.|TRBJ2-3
TGTGCCAGCAGTCTGGACAGGGCTCGGGCAGATACGCAGTATTTT
CASSLDRARADTQYF
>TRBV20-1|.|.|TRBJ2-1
TGCAGTGCTAGCGAGCACAATGAGCAGTTCTTC
CSASEHNEQFF
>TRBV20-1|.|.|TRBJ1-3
TGCAGTGGGACTGGGCGAGGAAACACCATATATTTT
CSGTGRGNTIYF
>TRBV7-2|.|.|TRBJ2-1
TGTGCCAGCAGCCCCCGCCCGGGTAGCAATGAGCAGTTCTTC
CASSPRPGSNEQFF
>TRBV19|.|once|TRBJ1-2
TGTGCCAGTACCCCAACCACAGGCGCCTATGGCTACACCTTC
CASTPTTGAYGYTF
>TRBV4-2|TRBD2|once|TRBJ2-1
TGTGCCAGCAGCCAAGTAAGCGGGAGAAACTACAATGAGCAGTTCTTC
CASSQVSGRNYNEQFF
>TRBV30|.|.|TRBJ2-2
TGTGCCTGGAAGATGATGGACTCCAACACCGGGGAGCTGTTTTTT
CAWKMMDSNTGELFF
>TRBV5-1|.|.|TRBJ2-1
TGCGCCAGCAGCTTGGCCGGAGATGACTACAATGAGCAGTTCTTC
CASSLAGDDYNEQFF
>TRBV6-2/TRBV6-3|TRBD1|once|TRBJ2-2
TGTGCCAGCAGTTCCCCGCGACAGGGCGACACCGGGGAGCTGTTTTTT
CASSSPRQGDTGELFF
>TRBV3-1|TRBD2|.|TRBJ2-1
TGTGCCAGCAGCCAAGATCCAAGCGGGAACTACAATGAGCAGTTCTTC
CASSQDPSGNYNEQFF
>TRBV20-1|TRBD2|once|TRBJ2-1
TGCAGTGCGTCCGGGACTAGCGGGTTGGGGGAGTTCTTC
CSASGTSGLGEFF
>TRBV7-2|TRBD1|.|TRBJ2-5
TGTGCCAGCAGCGCCCGACAGGGGGCACAGGAGACCCAGTACTTC
CASSARQGAQETQYF
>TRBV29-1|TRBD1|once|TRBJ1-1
TGCAGCGTTCGCAGGGGGACTGAAGCTTTCTTT
CSVRRGTEAFF
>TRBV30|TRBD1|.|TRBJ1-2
TGTGCCTGGACCCTTCACAGGGGATGGGGTGGCTACACCTTC
CAWTLHRGWGGYTF
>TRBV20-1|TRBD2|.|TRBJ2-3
TGCAGTGCTAGTTCCGCGGGAGCGTTAATAGATACGCAGTATTTT
CSASSAGALIDTQYF
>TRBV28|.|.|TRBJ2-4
TGTGCCAGCTGCCTCCACGCTTCCAAAAACATTCAGTACTTC
CASCLHASKNIQYF
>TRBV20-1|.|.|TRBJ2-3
TGCAGTGCTACCCTTGGAGGGAGCACAGATACGCAGTATTTT
CSATLGGSTDTQYF
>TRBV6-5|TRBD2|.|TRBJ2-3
TGTGCCAGCAGTTATCCCATGACTAGCGGGAGGGCCGCGAGCACAGATACGCAGTATTTT
CASSYPMTSGRAASTDTQYF
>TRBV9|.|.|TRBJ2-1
TGTGCCAGCAGCGTAGCTAGAGGTCCCTACAATGAGCAGTTCTTC
CASSVARGPYNEQFF
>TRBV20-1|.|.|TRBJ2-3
TGCAGTGCTAGAAACGGGTTGGGCACAGATACGCAGTATTTT
CSARNGLGTDTQYF
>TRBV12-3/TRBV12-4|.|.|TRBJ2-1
TGTGCCAGCCGAGGTAGGAACAATGAGCAGTTCTTC
CASRGRNNEQFF
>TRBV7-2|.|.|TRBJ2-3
TGTGCCAGCAGTATGGGTACGCAGTATTTT
CASSMGTQYF
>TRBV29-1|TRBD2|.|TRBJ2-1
TGCAGCGTGCCGGGACTAGCGACCTACAATGAGCAGTTCTTC
CSVPGLATYNEQFF
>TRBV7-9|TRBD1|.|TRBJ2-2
TGTGCCAGCAGCCGATGGACAGGGGATTTCACCGGGGAGCTGTTTTTT
CASSRWTGDFTGELFF
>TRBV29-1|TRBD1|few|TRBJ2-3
TGCAGCGTTGCTGGGGACAGGGGGCCGACAGATACGCAGTATTTT
CSVAGDRGPTDTQYF
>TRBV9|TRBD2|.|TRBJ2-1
TGTGCCAGCAGCGTACTACTAGCGTCGGAGCAGTTCTTC
CASSVLLASEQFF
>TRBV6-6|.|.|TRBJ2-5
TGTGCCAGCAGCACGGGGCACGGGGGCGCTCAGACCCAGTACTTC
CASSTGHGGAQTQYF
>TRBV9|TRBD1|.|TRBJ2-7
TGTGCCAGCAGCGTAGACCCACCCGGGACAGCGAGATCCTACGAGCAGTACTTC
CASSVDPPGTARSYEQYF
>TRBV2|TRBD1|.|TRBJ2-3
TGTGCCAGCAGGGAAGGGACAGGCCTTCGAGGCACAGATACGCAGTATTTT
CASREGTGLRGTDTQYF